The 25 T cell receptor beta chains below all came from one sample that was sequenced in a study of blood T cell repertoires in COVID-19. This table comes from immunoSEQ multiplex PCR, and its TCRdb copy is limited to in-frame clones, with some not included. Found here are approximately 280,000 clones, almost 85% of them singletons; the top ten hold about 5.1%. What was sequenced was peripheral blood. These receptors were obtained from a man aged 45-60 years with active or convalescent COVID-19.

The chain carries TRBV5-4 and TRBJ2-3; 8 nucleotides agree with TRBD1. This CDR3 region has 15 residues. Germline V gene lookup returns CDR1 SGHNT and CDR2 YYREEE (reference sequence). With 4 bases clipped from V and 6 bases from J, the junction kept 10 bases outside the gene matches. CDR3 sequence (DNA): TGTGCCAGCAGCCCCGCGGGACAGGTCTATGATACGCAGTATTTT. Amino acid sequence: CASSPAGQVYDTQYF.

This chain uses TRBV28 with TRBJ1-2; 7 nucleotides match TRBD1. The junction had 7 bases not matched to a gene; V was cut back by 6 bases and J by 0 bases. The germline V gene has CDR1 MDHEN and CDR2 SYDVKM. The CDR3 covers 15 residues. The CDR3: CASRGHRGANYGYTF. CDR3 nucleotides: TGTGCCAGCAGGGGGCACAGGGGAGCTAACTATGGCTACACCTTC.

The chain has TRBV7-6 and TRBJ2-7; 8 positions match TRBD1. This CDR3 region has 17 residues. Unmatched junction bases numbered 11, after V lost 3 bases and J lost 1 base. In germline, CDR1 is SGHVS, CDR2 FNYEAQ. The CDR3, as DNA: TGTGCCAGCAGCTTTACGGCAGGGGGCGAGTCATCCTACGAGCAGTACTTC. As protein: CASSFTAGGESSYEQYF. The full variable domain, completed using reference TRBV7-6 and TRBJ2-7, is GAGVSQSPRYKVTKRGQDVALRCDPISGHVSLYWYRQALGQGPEFLTYFNYEAQQDKSGLPNDRFSAERPEGSISTLTIQRTEQRDSAMYRCASSFTAGGESSYEQYFGPGTRLTVT.

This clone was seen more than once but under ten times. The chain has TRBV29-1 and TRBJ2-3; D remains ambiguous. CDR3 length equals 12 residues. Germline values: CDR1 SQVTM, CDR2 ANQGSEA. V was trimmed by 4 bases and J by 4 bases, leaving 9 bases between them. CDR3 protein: CSVVVQADTQYF. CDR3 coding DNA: TGCAGCGTTGTGGTTCAGGCAGATACGCAGTATTTT.

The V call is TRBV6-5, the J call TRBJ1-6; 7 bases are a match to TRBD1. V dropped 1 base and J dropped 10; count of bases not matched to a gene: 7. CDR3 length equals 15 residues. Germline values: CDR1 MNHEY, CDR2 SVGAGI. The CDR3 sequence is CASSYWDSERSPLHF. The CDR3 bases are TGTGCCAGCAGTTACTGGGACAGTGAAAGATCACCCCTCCACTTT.

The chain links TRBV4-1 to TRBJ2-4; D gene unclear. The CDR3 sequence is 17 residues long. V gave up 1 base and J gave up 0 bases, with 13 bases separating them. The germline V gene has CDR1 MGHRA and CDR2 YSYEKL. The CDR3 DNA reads TGCGCCAGCAGCCAAGTTGCTGAAGGAGTAGCCAAAAACATTCAGTACTTC. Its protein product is CASSQVAEGVAKNIQYF.

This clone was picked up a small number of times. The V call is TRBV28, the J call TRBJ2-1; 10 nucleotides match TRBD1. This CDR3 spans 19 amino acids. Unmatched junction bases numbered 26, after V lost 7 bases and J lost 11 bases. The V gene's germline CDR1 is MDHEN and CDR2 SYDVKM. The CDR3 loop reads CASTTNPGQGSWRAHQQFF. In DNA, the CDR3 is TGTGCCAGCACGACGAATCCGGGACAGGGGTCTTGGCGGGCCCACCAGCAGTTCTTC.

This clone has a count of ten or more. CDR3 loop: CASSTIGQALEQYF. The CDR3, as DNA: TGTGCCAGCAGCACAATAGGACAGGCACTGGAGCAGTACTTC. This rearrangement joins TRBV21-1 to TRBJ2-7; the D call in the table, TRBD1, was not verified against the DNA. TRBV21-1 is a pseudogene segment. The CDR3 runs 14 residues.

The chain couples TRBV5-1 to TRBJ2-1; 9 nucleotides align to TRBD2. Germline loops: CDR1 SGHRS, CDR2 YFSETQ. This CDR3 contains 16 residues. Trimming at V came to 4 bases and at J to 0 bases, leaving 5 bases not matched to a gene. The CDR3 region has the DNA TGCGCCAGCAGCCCCAGCGGGGGGAGCTCCTACAATGAGCAGTTCTTC. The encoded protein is CASSPSGGSSYNEQFF.

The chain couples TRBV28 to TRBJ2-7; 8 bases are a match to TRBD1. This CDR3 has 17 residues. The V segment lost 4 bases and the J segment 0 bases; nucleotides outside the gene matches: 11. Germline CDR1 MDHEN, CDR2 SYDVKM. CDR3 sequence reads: CASSSPGTGSFSYEQYF. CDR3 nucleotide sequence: TGTGCCAGCAGTTCCCCCGGGACAGGCTCCTTCTCCTACGAGCAGTACTTC. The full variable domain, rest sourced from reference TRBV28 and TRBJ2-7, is DVKVTQSSRYLVKRTGEKVFLECVQDMDHENMFWYRQDPGLGLRLIYFSYDVKMKEKGDIPEGYSVSREKKERFSLILESASTNQTSMYLCASSSPGTGSFSYEQYFGPGTRLTVT.

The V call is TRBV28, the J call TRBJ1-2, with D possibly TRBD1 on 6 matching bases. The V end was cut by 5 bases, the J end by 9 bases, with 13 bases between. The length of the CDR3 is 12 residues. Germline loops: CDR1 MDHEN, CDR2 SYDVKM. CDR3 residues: CASSALDRSYTF. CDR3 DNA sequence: TGTGCCAGCAGTGCCTTGGACAGAAGCTACACCTTC.

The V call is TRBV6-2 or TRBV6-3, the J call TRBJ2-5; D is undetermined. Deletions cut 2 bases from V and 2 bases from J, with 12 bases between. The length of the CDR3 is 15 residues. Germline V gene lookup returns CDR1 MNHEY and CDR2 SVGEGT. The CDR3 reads CASSYDWSRQETQYF. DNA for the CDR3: TGTGCCAGCAGTTACGATTGGAGCAGACAAGAGACCCAGTACTTC.

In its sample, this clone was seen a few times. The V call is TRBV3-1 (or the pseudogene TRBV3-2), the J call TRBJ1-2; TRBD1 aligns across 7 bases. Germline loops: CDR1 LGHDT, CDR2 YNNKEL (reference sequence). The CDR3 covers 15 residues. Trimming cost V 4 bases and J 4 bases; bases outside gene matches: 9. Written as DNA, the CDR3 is TGTGCCAGCAGCCCTATCGGGACAGCGAGCTATGGCTACACCTTC. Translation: CASSPIGTASYGYTF.

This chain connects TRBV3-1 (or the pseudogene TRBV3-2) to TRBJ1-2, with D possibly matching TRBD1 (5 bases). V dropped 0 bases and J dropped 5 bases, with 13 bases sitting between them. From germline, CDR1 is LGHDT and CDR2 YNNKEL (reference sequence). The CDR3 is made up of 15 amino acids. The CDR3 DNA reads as TGTGCCAGCAGCCAAGACCCGGCGGGGCGTTATGGCTACACCTTC. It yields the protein CASSQDPAGRYGYTF.

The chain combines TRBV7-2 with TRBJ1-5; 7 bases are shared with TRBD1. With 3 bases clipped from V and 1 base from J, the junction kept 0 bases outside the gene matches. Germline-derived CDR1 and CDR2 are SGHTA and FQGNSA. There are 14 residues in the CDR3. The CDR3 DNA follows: TGTGCCAGCAGCTTGACAGGGAGCAATCAGCCCCAGCATTTT. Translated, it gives CASSLTGSNQPQHF.

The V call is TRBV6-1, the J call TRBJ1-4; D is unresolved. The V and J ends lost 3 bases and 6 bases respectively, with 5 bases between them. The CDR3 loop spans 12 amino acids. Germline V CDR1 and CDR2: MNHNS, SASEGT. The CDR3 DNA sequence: TGTGCCAGCAGTGAGGAGGATGAAAAACTGTTTTTT. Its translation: CASSEEDEKLFF.

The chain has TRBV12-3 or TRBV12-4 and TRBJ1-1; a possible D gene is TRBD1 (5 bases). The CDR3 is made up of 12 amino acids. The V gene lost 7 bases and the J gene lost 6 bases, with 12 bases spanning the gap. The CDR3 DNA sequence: TGTGCCAGCACCTCGGCGGGGGCTGAAGCTTTCTTT. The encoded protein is CASTSAGAEAFF.

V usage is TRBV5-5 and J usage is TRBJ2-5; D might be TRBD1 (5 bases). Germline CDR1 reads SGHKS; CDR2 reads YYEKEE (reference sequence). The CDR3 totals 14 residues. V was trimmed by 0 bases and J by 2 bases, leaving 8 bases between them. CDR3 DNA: TGTGCCAGCAGCTTGGAGGGGATTCAAGAGACCCAGTACTTC. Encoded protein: CASSLEGIQETQYF.

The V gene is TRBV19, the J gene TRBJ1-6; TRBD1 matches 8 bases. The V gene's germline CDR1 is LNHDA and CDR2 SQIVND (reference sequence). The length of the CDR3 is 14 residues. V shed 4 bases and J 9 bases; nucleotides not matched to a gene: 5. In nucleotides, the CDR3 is TGTGCCAGTAGTACAACAGGGGGATTTTCACCCCTCCACTTT. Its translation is CASSTTGGFSPLHF.

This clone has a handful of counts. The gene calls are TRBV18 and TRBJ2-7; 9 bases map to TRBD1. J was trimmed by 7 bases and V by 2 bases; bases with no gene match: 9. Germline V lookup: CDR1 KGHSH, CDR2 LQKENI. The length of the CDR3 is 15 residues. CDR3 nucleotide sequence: TGTGCCAGCTCACCAACTTCCCCGGGACAGGGAGAGCAGTACTTC. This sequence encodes CASSPTSPGQGEQYF.

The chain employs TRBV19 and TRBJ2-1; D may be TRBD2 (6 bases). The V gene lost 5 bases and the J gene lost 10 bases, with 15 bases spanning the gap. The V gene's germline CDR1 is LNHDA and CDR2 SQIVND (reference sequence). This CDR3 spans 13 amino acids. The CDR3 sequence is CASSPFEGREQFF. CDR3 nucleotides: TGTGCCAGTAGTCCCTTTGAGGGGAGGGAGCAGTTCTTC.

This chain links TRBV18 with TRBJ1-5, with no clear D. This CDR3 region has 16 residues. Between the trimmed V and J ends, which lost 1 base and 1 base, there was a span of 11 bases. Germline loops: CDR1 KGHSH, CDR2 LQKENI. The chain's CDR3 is CASSPRDLSSNQPQHF. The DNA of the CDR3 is TGTGCCAGCTCACCACGCGATCTATCGAGCAATCAGCCCCAGCATTTT. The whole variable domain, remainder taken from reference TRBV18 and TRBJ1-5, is NAGVMQNPRHLVRRRGQEARLRCSPMKGHSHVYWYRQLPEEGLKFMVYLQKENIIDESGMPKERFSAEFPKEGPSILRIQQVVRGDSAAYFCASSPRDLSSNQPQHFGDGTRLSIL.

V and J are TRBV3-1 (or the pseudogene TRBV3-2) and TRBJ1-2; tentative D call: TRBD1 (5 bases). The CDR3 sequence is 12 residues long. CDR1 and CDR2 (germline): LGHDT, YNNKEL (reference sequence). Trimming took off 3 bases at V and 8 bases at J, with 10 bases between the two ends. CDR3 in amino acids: CASSQGTLGYTF. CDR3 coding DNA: TGTGCCAGCAGCCAGGGGACTCTGGGCTACACCTTC.

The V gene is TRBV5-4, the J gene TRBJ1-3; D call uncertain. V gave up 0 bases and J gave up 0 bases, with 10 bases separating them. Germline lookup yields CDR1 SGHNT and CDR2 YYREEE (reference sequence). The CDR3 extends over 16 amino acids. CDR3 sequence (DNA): TGTGCCAGCAGCTTGGCGGGGATACGCTCTGGAAACACCATATATTTT. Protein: CASSLAGIRSGNTIYF.

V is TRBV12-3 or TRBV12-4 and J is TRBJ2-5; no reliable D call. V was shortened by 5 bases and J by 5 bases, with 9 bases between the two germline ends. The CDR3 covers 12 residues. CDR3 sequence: CASSLRHETQYF. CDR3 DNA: TGTGCCAGCAGTCTCAGGCACGAGACCCAGTACTTC.